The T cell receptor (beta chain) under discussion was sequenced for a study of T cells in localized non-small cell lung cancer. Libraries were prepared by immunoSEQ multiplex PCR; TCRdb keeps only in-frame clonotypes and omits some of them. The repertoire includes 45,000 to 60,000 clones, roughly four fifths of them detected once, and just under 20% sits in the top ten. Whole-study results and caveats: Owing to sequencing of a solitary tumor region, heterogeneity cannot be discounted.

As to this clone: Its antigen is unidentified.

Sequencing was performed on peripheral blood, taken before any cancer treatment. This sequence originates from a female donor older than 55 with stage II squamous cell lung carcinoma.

The CDR3 DNA is TGTGCCAGCAGTTACTCTAGTAACACTGAAGCTTTCTTT. This sequence encodes CASSYSSNTEAFF. The J gene is TRBJ1-1, the V gene TRBV6-5; D gene unclear. The CDR3 runs 13 residues. Looked up from germline, CDR1 is MNHEY and CDR2 is SVGAGI. V dropped 0 bases and J dropped 2 bases, with 4 bases sitting between them.